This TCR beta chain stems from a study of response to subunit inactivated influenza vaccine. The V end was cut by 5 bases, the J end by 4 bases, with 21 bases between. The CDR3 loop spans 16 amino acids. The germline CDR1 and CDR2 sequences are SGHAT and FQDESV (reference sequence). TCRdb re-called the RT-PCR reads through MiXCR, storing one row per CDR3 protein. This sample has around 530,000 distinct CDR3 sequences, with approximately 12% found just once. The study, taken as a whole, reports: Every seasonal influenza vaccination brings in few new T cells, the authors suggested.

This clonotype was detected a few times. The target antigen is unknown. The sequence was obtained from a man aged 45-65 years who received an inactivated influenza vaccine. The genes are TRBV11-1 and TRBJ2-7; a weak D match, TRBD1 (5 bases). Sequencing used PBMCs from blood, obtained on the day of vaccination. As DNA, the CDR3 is TGTGCCAGCAGCCGCCAAGCAGGGTTTTTGGGTTACGAGCAGTACTTC. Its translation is CASSRQAGFLGYEQYF.